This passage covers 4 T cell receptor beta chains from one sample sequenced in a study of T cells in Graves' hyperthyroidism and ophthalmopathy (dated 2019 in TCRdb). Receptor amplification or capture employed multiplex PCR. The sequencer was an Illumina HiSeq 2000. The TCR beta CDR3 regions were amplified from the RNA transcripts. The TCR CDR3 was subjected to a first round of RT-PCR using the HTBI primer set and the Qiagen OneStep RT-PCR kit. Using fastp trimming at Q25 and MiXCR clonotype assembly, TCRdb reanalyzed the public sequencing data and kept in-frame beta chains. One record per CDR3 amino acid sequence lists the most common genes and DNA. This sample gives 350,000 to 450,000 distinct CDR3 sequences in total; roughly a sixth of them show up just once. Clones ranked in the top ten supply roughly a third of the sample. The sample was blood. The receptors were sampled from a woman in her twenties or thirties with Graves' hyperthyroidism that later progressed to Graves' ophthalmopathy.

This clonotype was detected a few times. The CDR3 reads CASSRLAGAGETQYF. CDR3 coding DNA: TGCGCCAGCAGCCGGCTAGCGGGGGCGGGGGAGACCCAGTACTTC. The chain couples TRBV4-1 to TRBJ2-5; 10 bases fit TRBD2. This CDR3 has 15 residues. Unmatched junction bases numbered 7, after V lost 4 bases and J lost 5 bases. From germline, CDR1 is MGHRA and CDR2 YSYEKL.

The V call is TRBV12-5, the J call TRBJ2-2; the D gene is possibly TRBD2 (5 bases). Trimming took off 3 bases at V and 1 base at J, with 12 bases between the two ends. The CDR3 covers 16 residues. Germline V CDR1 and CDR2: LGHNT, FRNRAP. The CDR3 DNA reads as TGTGCTAGTGGTTTCCGGTCGGACTTGAACACCGGGGAGCTGTTTTTT. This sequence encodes CASGFRSDLNTGELFF.

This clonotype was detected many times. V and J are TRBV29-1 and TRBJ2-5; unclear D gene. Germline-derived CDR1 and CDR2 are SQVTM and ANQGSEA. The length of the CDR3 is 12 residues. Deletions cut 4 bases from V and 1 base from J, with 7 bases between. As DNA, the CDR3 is TGCAGCGTTGCTTACAGCCAAGAGACCCAGTACTTC. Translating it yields CSVAYSQETQYF.

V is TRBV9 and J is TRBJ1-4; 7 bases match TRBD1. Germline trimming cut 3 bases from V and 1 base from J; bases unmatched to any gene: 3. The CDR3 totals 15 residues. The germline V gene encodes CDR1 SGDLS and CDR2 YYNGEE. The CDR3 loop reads CASSASGGTNEKLFF. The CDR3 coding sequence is TGTGCCAGCAGCGCCTCAGGGGGAACTAATGAAAAACTGTTTTTT.